This TCR beta chain was found in a study of OX40 agonist ivuxolimab in advanced cancers. Method: immunoSEQ multiplex PCR; TCRdb's copy keeps in-frame clones and lacks some. The sample holds over 95,000 clones, 70% to 85% seen once. The junction had 2 bases not matched to a gene; V was cut back by 0 bases and J by 4 bases. This CDR3 region has 14 residues. CDR1 and CDR2 from the germline V gene are MNHNY and SVGAGI (reference sequence). The sample was CD4+ or CD8+ T cells sorted from blood, taken in a trial of the OX40 agonist ivuxolimab. The rearrangement uses TRBV6-6 and TRBJ1-2; 7 bases are shared with TRBD1. This clonotype originated in an adult with an advanced solid tumor such as melanoma, head and neck, liver or kidney cancer. The CDR3 DNA reads as TGTGCCAGCAGTTACTCTACAGGGGCCTATGGCTACACCTTC. Protein sequence: CASSYSTGAYGYTF.